This T cell receptor (beta chain) stems from a study of response to subunit inactivated influenza vaccine. The CDR3 contains 15 residues. The V end lost 6 bases, the J end lost 3 bases, and 17 bases lay between the germline ends. Germline CDR1 and CDR2: MNHEY and SMNVEV (reference sequence). Whole-study results and caveats: After each seasonal influenza vaccination, few new T cells are recruited, the authors suggested.

With regard to this clonotype: What it recognizes is unknown.

TCRdb independently ran MiXCR on the RT-PCR reads; one entry per CDR3 protein. The repertoire holds hundreds of thousands of distinct CDR3 sequences, 12% seen once, with about 9.4% in the top ten. The sequencing used PBMCs from blood, collected on the day of vaccination. The genes are TRBV27 and TRBJ2-5; D is possibly TRBD1 or TRBD2 (5 bases each). This TCR came from a man aged 50 or older who received an inactivated influenza vaccine. The CDR3 DNA is TGTGCCAGCAGCACCCCAAGGGACGGCAAAGAGACCCAGTACTTC. This translates into CASSTPRDGKETQYF.